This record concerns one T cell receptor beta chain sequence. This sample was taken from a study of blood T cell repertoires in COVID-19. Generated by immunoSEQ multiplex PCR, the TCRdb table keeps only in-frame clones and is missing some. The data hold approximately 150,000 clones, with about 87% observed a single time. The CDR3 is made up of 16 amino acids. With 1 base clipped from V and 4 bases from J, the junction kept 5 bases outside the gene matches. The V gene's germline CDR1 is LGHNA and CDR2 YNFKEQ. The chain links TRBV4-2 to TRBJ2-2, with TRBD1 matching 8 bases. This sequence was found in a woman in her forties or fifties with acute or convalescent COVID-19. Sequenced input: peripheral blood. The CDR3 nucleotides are TGTGCCAGCAGCCAAGCAGGGGGCTACGGCACCGGGGAGCTGTTTTTT. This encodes CASSQAGGYGTGELFF.